This is a list of T cell receptor beta chains from one sample in a study of blood T cell repertoires in COVID-19. Sequencing was performed with immunoSEQ multiplex PCR; in TCRdb, only in-frame clones are kept and a portion is missing. Of about 260,000 clones listed, 80% to 90% were seen once; the top ten hold about 2.9%. Input material: PBMCs or T cells enriched from blood (not recorded which). The receptors come from a woman aged 40-49 years who had been exposed to COVID-19. Both conserved end residues are part of each CDR3. A D gene is named only where the DNA matches it firmly. Clone size is shown for a subset of rows, as once, few, many or a class of expanded clone.

d_gene | j_gene | v_gene | abundance | CDR3aa | CDR3nt
TRBD1 | TRBJ2-7 | TRBV2 | NA | CASSEEVKDRSYEQYF | TGTGCCAGCAGTGAGGAAGTAAAGGACAGGTCCTACGAGCAGTACTTC
TRBD1 | TRBJ1-4 | TRBV27 | NA | CASSSYRDRGGEKLFF | TGTGCCAGCAGTTCGTACCGGGACAGGGGAGGGGAAAAACTGTTTTTT
NA | TRBJ1-5 | TRBV7-2 | NA | CASSLETGQNQPQHF | TGTGCCAGCAGCTTAGAAACAGGTCAGAATCAGCCCCAGCATTTT
NA | TRBJ2-1 | TRBV30 | NA | CAWSPGRVLSEQFF | TGTGCCTGGAGTCCAGGCCGCGTATTAAGTGAGCAGTTCTTC
TRBD1 | TRBJ1-5 | TRBV3-1/TRBV3-2 | NA | CASSQAKTGRYNQPQHF | TGTGCCAGCAGCCAGGCTAAGACAGGGAGATACAATCAGCCCCAGCATTTT
NA | TRBJ1-4 | TRBV6-5 | once | CASSYGPGNEKLFF | TGTGCCAGCAGTTACGGGCCAGGCAATGAAAAACTGTTTTTT
NA | TRBJ1-1 | TRBV6-2/TRBV6-3 | NA | CASSYLRAGKAFF | TGTGCCAGCAGTTACCTACGGGCGGGCAAAGCTTTCTTT
NA | TRBJ2-7 | TRBV2 | NA | CASTGMVSSYEQYF | TGTGCCAGCACAGGGATGGTGAGCTCCTACGAGCAGTACTTC
NA | TRBJ1-5 | TRBV2 | NA | CASSGRGGGQPQHF | TGTGCCAGCAGTGGCAGGGGTGGGGGTCAGCCCCAGCATTTT
TRBD1 | TRBJ2-4 | TRBV19 | NA | CASSIAAGGSKNIQYF | TGTGCCAGTAGTATAGCTGCAGGGGGATCCAAAAACATTCAGTACTTC
TRBD2 | TRBJ2-5 | TRBV7-2 | NA | CASSLAGGIQETQYF | TGTGCCAGCAGCTTGGCGGGAGGGATCCAAGAGACCCAGTACTTC
NA | TRBJ1-3 | TRBV30 | NA | CAWSPISSGNTIYF | TGTGCCTGGAGTCCTATAAGCTCTGGAAACACCATATATTTT
TRBD1 | TRBJ2-2 | TRBV7-9 | NA | CASSLRQGGTGELFF | TGTGCCAGCAGCTTGAGACAGGGTGGCACCGGGGAGCTGTTTTTT
NA | TRBJ1-5 | TRBV7-2 | NA | CASSPGQNGNQPQHF | TGTGCCAGCAGCCCAGGGCAAAACGGCAATCAGCCCCAGCATTTT
NA | TRBJ2-1 | TRBV24-1 | NA | CATSVSYNEQFF | TGTGCCACCAGTGTGAGTTACAATGAGCAGTTCTTC
TRBD1 | TRBJ2-2 | TRBV27 | few | CASSFSTGATGELFF | TGTGCCAGCAGTTTCTCGACAGGGGCCACCGGGGAGCTGTTTTTT
NA | TRBJ1-2 | TRBV12-3/TRBV12-4 | once | CASRQGNYGYTF | TGTGCCAGCAGACAGGGAAATTATGGCTACACCTTC
TRBD1 | TRBJ1-1 | TRBV7-3 | NA | CASSYDRVTEAFF | TGTGCCAGCAGCTACGACAGGGTCACTGAAGCTTTCTTT
TRBD2 | TRBJ2-2 | TRBV14 | NA | CASSQPRGGRTPGELFF | TGTGCCAGCAGCCAACCTCGCGGGGGGCGCACCCCCGGGGAGCTGTTTTTT
NA | TRBJ2-7 | TRBV28 | NA | CASSPRLDEEQYF | TGTGCCAGCAGTCCGCGGTTGGATGAGGAGCAGTACTTC
TRBD1 | TRBJ1-1 | TRBV28 | NA | CASRGTGERRAFF | TGTGCCAGCAGAGGGACAGGGGAAAGGCGAGCTTTCTTT
NA | TRBJ1-2 | TRBV7-9 | NA | CASSLGGMGYGYTF | TGTGCCAGCAGCTTGGGAGGGATGGGCTATGGCTACACCTTC
NA | TRBJ1-1 | TRBV28 | NA | CASRPDSYTEAFF | TGTGCCAGCAGGCCGGACAGTTACACTGAAGCTTTCTTT
NA | TRBJ1-5 | TRBV3-1/TRBV3-2 | NA | CASSPGSNQPQHF | TGTGCCAGCAGCCCCGGTAGCAATCAGCCCCAGCATTTT
TRBD1 | TRBJ2-6 | TRBV18 | NA | CASSPDRVLSGANVLTF | TGTGCCAGCTCGCCGGACAGGGTTTTGTCTGGGGCCAACGTCCTGACTTTC
NA | TRBJ1-2 | TRBV15 | NA | CAPRRDYGYTF | TGTGCCCCGCGGAGAGACTATGGCTACACCTTC
NA | TRBJ1-1 | TRBV14 | NA | CASSQDQGAEAFF | TGTGCCAGCAGCCAAGATCAAGGGGCTGAAGCTTTCTTT
NA | TRBJ1-1 | TRBV15 | NA | CATSPVSTNTEAFF | TGTGCCACCAGCCCTGTGTCGACAAACACTGAAGCTTTCTTT
TRBD1 | TRBJ1-1 | TRBV25-1 | NA | CASSDDRVTEAFF | TGTGCCAGCAGTGACGACAGGGTCACTGAAGCTTTCTTT
NA | TRBJ2-1 | TRBV28 | NA | CASSLGGPALRNEQFF | TGTGCCAGCAGTTTAGGTGGGCCAGCCTTACGCAATGAGCAGTTCTTC
TRBD2 | TRBJ2-3 | TRBV5-4 | few | CASSLIAGGLDTQYF | TGTGCCAGCAGCTTAATTGCGGGGGGGCTTGATACGCAGTATTTT
NA | TRBJ1-2 | TRBV28 | NA | CASSDDRTGKGYTF | TGTGCCAGCAGTGATGACAGGACGGGGAAGGGCTACACCTTC
NA | TRBJ2-1 | TRBV4-2 | NA | CASSQDPGGRYNEQFF | TGTGCCAGCAGCCAAGATCCGGGCGGGCGGTACAATGAGCAGTTCTTC
NA | TRBJ2-5 | TRBV21-1 | NA | CASSNVIPLAGGRGETQYF | TGTGCCAGCAGCAACGTGATCCCTCTAGCGGGGGGGCGCGGAGAGACCCAGTACTTC
NA | TRBJ1-1 | TRBV12-3/TRBV12-4 | NA | CASKRGDTEAFF | TGTGCCAGCAAAAGGGGCGACACTGAAGCTTTCTTT
NA | TRBJ2-5 | TRBV30 | NA | CASQGRETQYF | TGTGCCTCACAGGGAAGGGAGACCCAGTACTTC
TRBD1 | TRBJ1-2 | TRBV25-1 | NA | CASRDDTGANYGYTF | TGTGCCAGCAGAGACGACACAGGGGCAAACTATGGCTACACCTTC
TRBD1 | TRBJ1-2 | TRBV5-1 | NA | CASSPPGQGNGYTF | TGCGCCAGCAGCCCACCGGGACAGGGGAATGGCTACACCTTC
NA | TRBJ1-1 | TRBV5-1 | once | CASSLIVSTEAFF | TGCGCCAGCAGCTTGATAGTTAGCACTGAAGCTTTCTTT
NA | TRBJ1-6 | TRBV19 | NA | CASRAEGNSPLHF | TGTGCCAGTAGGGCGGAAGGAAATTCACCCCTCCACTTT
TRBD1 | TRBJ1-5 | TRBV18 | once | CASSRDRVNSNQPQHF | TGTGCCAGCTCACGGGACAGGGTGAATAGCAATCAGCCCCAGCATTTT
NA | TRBJ1-2 | TRBV19 | NA | CASSKLTQGSYNYGYTF | TGTGCCAGTAGTAAGCTAACCCAGGGAAGCTATAACTATGGCTACACCTTC
NA | TRBJ1-6 | TRBV19 | NA | CASSRAQSSYNSPLHF | TGTGCCAGTAGTAGGGCGCAGAGCTCCTATAATTCACCCCTCCACTTT
TRBD1 | TRBJ2-6 | TRBV6-1 | NA | CASSGRTGGASGANVLTF | TGTGCCAGCAGTGGCCGGACAGGGGGCGCTTCTGGGGCCAACGTCCTGACTTTC
NA | TRBJ1-4 | TRBV5-6 | NA | CASSLAKGGATNEKLFF | TGTGCCAGCAGCTTGGCCAAAGGGGGGGCAACTAATGAAAAACTGTTTTTT
TRBD1 | TRBJ1-4 | TRBV29-1 | NA | CSVSGQGLATNEKLFF | TGCAGCGTTTCGGGACAGGGGCTCGCAACTAATGAAAAACTGTTTTTT
NA | TRBJ1-1 | TRBV28 | NA | CASRIARTEAFF | TGTGCCAGCAGAATCGCCCGGACTGAAGCTTTCTTT